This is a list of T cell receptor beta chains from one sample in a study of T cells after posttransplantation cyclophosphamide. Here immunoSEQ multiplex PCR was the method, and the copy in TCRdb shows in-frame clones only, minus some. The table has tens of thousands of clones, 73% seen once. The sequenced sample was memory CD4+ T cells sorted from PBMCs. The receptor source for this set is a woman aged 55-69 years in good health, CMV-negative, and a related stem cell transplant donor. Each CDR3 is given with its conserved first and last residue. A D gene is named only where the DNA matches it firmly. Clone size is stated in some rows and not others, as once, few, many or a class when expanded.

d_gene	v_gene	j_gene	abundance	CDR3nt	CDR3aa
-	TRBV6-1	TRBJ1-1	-	TGTGCCAGCAGTCCCCTTAACAGGGACACTGAAGCTTTCTTT	CASSPLNRDTEAFF
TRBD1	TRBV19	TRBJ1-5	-	TGTGCCAGTAGTATGCGGACAGGGAGCTTTCAGCCCCAGCATTTT	CASSMRTGSFQPQHF
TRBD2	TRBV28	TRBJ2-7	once	TGTGCCAGCAGTTTCACCGGCGTAAGGACTAGCGGGGGGGCCGTAGGCGAGCAGTACTTC	CASSFTGVRTSGGAVGEQYF
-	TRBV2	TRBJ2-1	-	TGTGCCAGCAGATGGACACTTGACAATGAGCAGTTCTTC	CASRWTLDNEQFF
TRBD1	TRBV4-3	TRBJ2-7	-	TGCGCCAGCAGCGTTCAACAGGGGGCCACCTACGAGCAGTACTTC	CASSVQQGATYEQYF
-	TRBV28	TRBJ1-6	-	TGTGCCAGCAGCGGGGGGGTTGACTCACCCCTCCACTTT	CASSGGVDSPLHF
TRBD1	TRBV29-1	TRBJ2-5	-	TGCAGCGGCGACAGGGTAGGGGAGACCCAGTACTTC	CSGDRVGETQYF
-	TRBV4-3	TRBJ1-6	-	TGCGCCAGCAGCCAGGAAGACAGGTTAAATTCACCCCTCCACTTT	CASSQEDRLNSPLHF
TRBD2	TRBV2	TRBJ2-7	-	TGTGCCAGCAGGCCCACTAGCGGGAGAAACGAGCAGTACTTC	CASRPTSGRNEQYF
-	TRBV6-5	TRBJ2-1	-	TGTGCCAGCAGTTACGGGACAAGGTCGTCCAATGAGCAGTTCTTC	CASSYGTRSSNEQFF
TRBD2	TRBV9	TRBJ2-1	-	TGTGCCAGCAGCGTAGGACTAGCGGGGGGGACGAATGAGCAGTTCTTC	CASSVGLAGGTNEQFF
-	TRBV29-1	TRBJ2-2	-	TGCAGCGTTGCCCCACAGGGCCGGACCGGGGAGCTGTTTTTT	CSVAPQGRTGELFF
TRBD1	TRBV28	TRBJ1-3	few	TGTGCCAGCAGCCGTACCGGGACAGGGGGCCACACCATATATTTT	CASSRTGTGGHTIYF
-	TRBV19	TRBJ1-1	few	TGTGCCAGTAAACCCTTGGGAGGGTACGACACTGAAGCTTTCTTT	CASKPLGGYDTEAFF
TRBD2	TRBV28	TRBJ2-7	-	TGTGCCAGCAGTTTATATCCGGGAGGGACCTACGAGCAGTACTTC	CASSLYPGGTYEQYF
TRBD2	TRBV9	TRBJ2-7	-	TGTGCCAGCAGCGCGGGGTTGGGACTAGCGGGAGACTCCTACGAGCAGTACTTC	CASSAGLGLAGDSYEQYF
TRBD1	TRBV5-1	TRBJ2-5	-	TGCGCCAGCAGCCAGGGGGCAAGGGAGACCCAGTACTTC	CASSQGARETQYF
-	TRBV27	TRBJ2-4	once	TGTGCCAGCAGTACATACCTCAGGGGTTTAGCCAAAAACATTCAGTACTTC	CASSTYLRGLAKNIQYF
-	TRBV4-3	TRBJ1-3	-	TGCGCCAGCAGCCAAGTAGGACAGCAGGGAAACACCATATATTTT	CASSQVGQQGNTIYF
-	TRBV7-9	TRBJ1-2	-	TGTGCCAGCAGCTTTCCGCGAGCTAACTATGGCTACACCTTC	CASSFPRANYGYTF
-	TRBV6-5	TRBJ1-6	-	TGTGCCAGCAGTCTCGGGGGTAATTCACCCCTCCACTTT	CASSLGGNSPLHF
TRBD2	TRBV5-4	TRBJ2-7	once	TGTGCCAGCAGCTTCGGCGGGAGCTCCTACGAGCAGTACTTC	CASSFGGSSYEQYF
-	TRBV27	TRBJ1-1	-	TGTGCCAGCAGTTTAAAGCGGAACACTGAAGCTTTCTTT	CASSLKRNTEAFF
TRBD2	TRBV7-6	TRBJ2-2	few	TGTGCCAGCAGCCCGCGGACTAGCGGGAGATCCGGGGAGCTGTTTTTT	CASSPRTSGRSGELFF